This T cell receptor (beta chain) was recovered during a study of shared clonotypes between healthy human individuals. Study results and limitations: Compared with memory subsets, naive subsets generally had larger estimated richness.

Sequenced by immunoSEQ multiplex PCR; TCRdb stores in-frame clones only, minus some. Seen here are about 2.4 million clones, approximately 93% observed once, and the top ten hold 0.36%. Comments on this clone: What it recognizes is unknown.

The CDR3 consists of 15 residues. The V end lost 3 bases, the J end lost 3 bases, and 11 bases lay between the germline ends. Germline CDR1 and CDR2: KGHSH and LQKENI. Sequencing input: naive CD4+ T cells from PBMCs. Subset given: CD45RA+ positively selected. The clonotype was recovered from a man aged 18 to 35 in good health. Some clones in this sample may be carry-over from other donors' samples. This sequence joins TRBV18 and TRBJ2-2; TRBD1 might be the D (5 bases). CDR3 coding DNA: TGTGCCAGCTCACCCCAGGGAAGAGACACCGGGGAGCTGTTTTTT. Translating it yields CASSPQGRDTGELFF.